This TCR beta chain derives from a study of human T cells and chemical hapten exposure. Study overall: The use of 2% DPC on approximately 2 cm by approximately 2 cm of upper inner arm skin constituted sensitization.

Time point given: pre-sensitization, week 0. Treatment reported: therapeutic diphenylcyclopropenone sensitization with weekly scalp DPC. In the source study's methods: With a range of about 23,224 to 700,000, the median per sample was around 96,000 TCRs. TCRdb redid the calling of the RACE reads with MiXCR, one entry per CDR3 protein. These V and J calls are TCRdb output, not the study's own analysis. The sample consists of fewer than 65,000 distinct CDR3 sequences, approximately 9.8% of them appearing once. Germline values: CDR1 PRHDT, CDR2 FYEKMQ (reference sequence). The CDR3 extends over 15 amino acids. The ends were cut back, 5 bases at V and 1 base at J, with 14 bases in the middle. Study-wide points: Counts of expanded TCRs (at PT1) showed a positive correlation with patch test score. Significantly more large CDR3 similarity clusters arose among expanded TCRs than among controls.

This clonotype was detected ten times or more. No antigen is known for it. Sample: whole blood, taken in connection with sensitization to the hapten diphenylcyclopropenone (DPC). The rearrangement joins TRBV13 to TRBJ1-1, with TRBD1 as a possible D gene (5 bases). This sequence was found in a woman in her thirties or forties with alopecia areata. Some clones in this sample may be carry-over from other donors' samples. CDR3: CASSPPTTGNTEAFF. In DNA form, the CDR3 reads TGTGCCAGCAGCCCTCCAACTACAGGGAACACTGAAGCTTTCTTT.